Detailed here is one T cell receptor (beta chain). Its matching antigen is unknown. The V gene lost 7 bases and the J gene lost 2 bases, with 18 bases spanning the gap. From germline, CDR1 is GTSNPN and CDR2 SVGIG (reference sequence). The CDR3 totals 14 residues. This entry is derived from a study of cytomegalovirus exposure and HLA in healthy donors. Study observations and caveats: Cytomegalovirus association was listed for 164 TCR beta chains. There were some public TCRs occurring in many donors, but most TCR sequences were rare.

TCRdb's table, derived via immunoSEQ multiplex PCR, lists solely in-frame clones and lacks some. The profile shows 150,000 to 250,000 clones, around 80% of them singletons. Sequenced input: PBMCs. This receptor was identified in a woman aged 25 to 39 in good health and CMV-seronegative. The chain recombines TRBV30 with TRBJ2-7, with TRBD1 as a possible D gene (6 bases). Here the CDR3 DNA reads TGTGCCTACGCCCGGCGACCAGGGGCCTACGAGCAGTACTTC. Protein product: CAYARRPGAYEQYF.